Shown below are 3 T cell receptor beta chains from a single sample sequenced in a study of OX40 agonist ivuxolimab in advanced cancers. Some clones are missing from TCRdb's copy, which holds only in-frame ones; the method was immunoSEQ multiplex PCR. The sample records approximately 90,000 clones, around 87% being singletons. Sequenced here: CD4+ or CD8+ T cells sorted from blood, sampled in a trial of the OX40 agonist ivuxolimab. These receptors originate from an adult with an advanced solid tumor such as melanoma, head and neck, liver or kidney cancer.

This rearrangement joins TRBV6-5 to TRBJ1-1; TRBD1 agrees at 7 bases. V shed 6 bases and J 11 bases; nucleotides not matched to a gene: 6. The germline V gene has CDR1 MNHEY and CDR2 SVGAGI. The CDR3 is 11 residues long. The CDR3 reads CASRRQGSAFF. The CDR3, as DNA: TGTGCCAGCAGGAGACAGGGAAGCGCTTTCTTT.

This rearrangement joins TRBV7-9 to TRBJ1-1; the D is unclear. CDR1 and CDR2 from the germline V gene are SEHNR and FQNEAQ (reference sequence). V was clipped by 1 base and J by 11 bases, with 20 bases between them. CDR3 length: 15 residues. CDR3 DNA sequence: TGTGCCAGCAGCTTAGACAATGAGCCGTTGGGAAGGGCTTTCTTT. Encoded protein: CASSLDNEPLGRAFF.

The CDR3 loop reads CASSLRPTGGVGYTF. The CDR3 DNA is TGTGCCAGCAGTTTAAGGCCAACAGGGGGCGTGGGCTACACCTTC. The gene calls are TRBV28 and TRBJ1-2, with 9 bases aligning to TRBD1. Germline V lookup: CDR1 MDHEN, CDR2 SYDVKM. J lost 8 bases, V lost 2 bases, and 9 bases had no gene match. The CDR3 loop spans 15 amino acids.